The TCR beta chain described here comes from a study of regulatory T cells in long-lasting Graves disease. This clonotype was picked up many times. What it binds is not known. Study-wide results and limits: Persistent Graves' patients showed less TCR diversity than newly diagnosed ones.

Investigators prepared the TCR beta libraries by applying iRepertoire HTBI primers and Arm-PCR of CDR3 regions. TCRdb reanalysed the multiplex PCR reads using MiXCR and keeps one entry per CDR3 protein. The sample holds some 450,000 distinct CDR3 sequences, around a quarter seen once. Time point of the sample: persistent/refractory GD, antithyroid drugs over 5 years with positive TRAb. TCR sequences were obtained from RNA taken from PBMCs. The clonotype comes from a female donor with Graves disease. The sequencing used peripheral blood mononuclear cells (PBMCs), collected when the disease was refractory, from a patient treated with antithyroid drugs.

CDR3 sequence (DNA): TGTGCCAGCCTTCCAACAGGGGCGCAAGATACGCAGTATTTT. Residues: CASLPTGAQDTQYF. The chain combines TRBV28 with TRBJ2-3; 7 bases line up with TRBD1. The V gene's germline CDR1 is MDHEN and CDR2 SYDVKM. This CDR3 comprises 14 residues. The V and J ends lost 8 bases and 5 bases, in that order; junction bases with no gene match: 10.